This record concerns one TCR beta chain sequence. Its antigen is unknown. This CDR3 region has 14 residues. Trimming cost V 3 bases and J 9 bases, with 15 bases left between them. CDR1 SEHNR and CDR2 FQNEAQ come from the germline V gene (reference sequence). This specimen belongs to a study of cytomegalovirus exposure and HLA in healthy donors. Overall study results and limits: Sequencing artifact likely explains a cluster of highly shared sequence variants. There were around 160 TCR beta chains listed as cytomegalovirus-associated.

PCR used 60 Vbeta primers and 13 Jbeta primers. TCRdb's table, derived via immunoSEQ multiplex PCR, lists solely in-frame clones and lacks some. Of hundreds of thousands of clones listed, around 90% are singletons. The sequence was obtained from a woman aged 18-35 years in good health and CMV-seronegative. Sequenced material: PBMCs. The chain is built from TRBV7-9 and TRBJ2-1, with a tentative D call TRBD1 (5 bases). The CDR3 DNA sequence: TGTGCCAGCAGCTTTATAGAGACAGTGGGTGAGCAGTTCTTC. This sequence encodes CASSFIETVGEQFF. The full variable domain, rest sourced from reference TRBV7-9 and TRBJ2-1, is DTGVSQNPRHKITKRGQNVTFRCDPISEHNRLYWYRQTLGQGPEFLTYFQNEAQLEKSRLLSDRFSAERPKGSFSTLEIQRTEQGDSAMYLCASSFIETVGEQFFGPGTRLTVL.